This TCR beta chain was sequenced during a study of shared clonotypes between healthy human individuals. CDR3 length equals 14 residues. Germline-derived CDR1 and CDR2 are SEHNR and FQNEAQ (reference sequence). Trimming shortened V by 5 bases and J by 8 bases, and 18 bases separated the two germline ends. This clone was seen once. Clones were sequenced by immunoSEQ multiplex PCR, and TCRdb holds only the in-frame ones, with some missing. The sample carries 650,000 to 700,000 clones, 80% to 95% recorded once. The origin of this receptor is a man between 18 and 29 years old in good health. Some clones in this sample may be carry-over from other donors' samples. The gene calls are TRBV7-9 and TRBJ1-2; D remains ambiguous. Sequences were obtained from memory CD8+ T cells from PBMCs. Subset here: CD45RO+ cells pooled with CCR7-negative TemRA cells. CDR3 nucleotides: TGTGCCAGCAGCCAAGACGTGAGCCTCAGGGGCTACACCTTC. Amino acid sequence: CASSQDVSLRGYTF.